The rows below give T cell receptor beta chains drawn from one sample of a study of post-analysis software for immune sequencing data. TCRdb redid the calling of the PCR reads with MiXCR, one entry per CDR3 protein. The sample has about 400,000 distinct CDR3 sequences; about a third are singletons. The source material was blood. These receptors were obtained from a girl aged 10 to 17 with multiple sclerosis. Each CDR3 is given with its conserved first and last residue. Fields, in order: J gene, D gene, clone size, V gene, CDR3 protein, CDR3 DNA. The D gene is left open where the match is weak. Rows may omit the clone size; those that give it use once, few, many or a size class.

TRBJ2-7,.,.,TRBV7-9,CASSLGPEGIYEQYF,TGTGCCAGCAGCTTGGGGCCCGAGGGAATCTACGAGCAGTACTTC
TRBJ2-1,.,.,TRBV28,CASSYPLGGPWDEQFF,TGTGCCAGCAGTTACCCCCTCGGGGGGCCCTGGGATGAGCAGTTCTTC
TRBJ2-7,TRBD2,few,TRBV5-4,CASSSGLAGDYEQYF,TGTGCCAGCAGCTCTGGACTAGCGGGGGACTACGAGCAGTACTTC
TRBJ1-2,TRBD1,.,TRBV4-1,CASSQPGQGSGYTF,TGCGCCAGCAGCCAACCGGGACAGGGGTCTGGCTACACCTTC
TRBJ2-1,TRBD1,few,TRBV12-3/TRBV12-4,CASSFRGTGGTNEQFF,TGTGCCAGCAGTTTTCGTGGGACAGGGGGGACAAATGAGCAGTTCTTC
TRBJ2-3,TRBD1,.,TRBV2,CASSARDRLTDTQYF,TGTGCCAGCAGTGCCCGGGACAGGCTCACAGATACGCAGTATTTT
TRBJ2-3,TRBD1,once,TRBV12-3/TRBV12-4,CASSYQQGGTDAQYF,TGTGCCAGCAGTTACCAACAGGGGGGAACAGATGCGCAGTATTTT
TRBJ1-1,.,.,TRBV12-3/TRBV12-4,CASTLNPEAFF,TGTGCCAGCACCCTGAACCCTGAAGCTTTCTTT
TRBJ2-7,.,.,TRBV6-5,CASSYGEKGDDEQYF,TGTGCCAGCAGTTATGGCGAAAAGGGCGACGACGAGCAGTACTTC
TRBJ1-1,.,.,TRBV9,CASSITANTEAFF,TGTGCCAGCAGCATAACAGCGAACACTGAAGCTTTCTTT
TRBJ2-5,.,many,TRBV18,CASSPRRQETQYF,TGTGCCAGCAGCCCTCGGAGGCAAGAGACCCAGTACTTC
TRBJ1-6,.,few,TRBV7-2,CASSPANSPLHF,TGTGCCAGCAGCCCGGCGAATTCACCCCTCCACTTT
TRBJ2-1,TRBD2,.,TRBV20-1,CSASPAVWRGAYNEQFF,TGCAGTGCTAGTCCGGCGGTTTGGCGGGGGGCTTACAATGAGCAGTTCTTC
TRBJ1-4,.,few,TRBV7-9,CASSPTSTNEKLFF,TGTGCCAGCAGCCCAACCTCAACTAATGAAAAACTGTTTTTT
TRBJ1-5,.,few,TRBV4-3,CASSQDLGRDWPQHF,TGCGCCAGCAGCCAAGATTTAGGGAGGGATTGGCCCCAGCATTTT
TRBJ2-7,.,few,TRBV27,CASRSSSSYEQYF,TGTGCCAGTCGATCGAGTTCTTCCTACGAGCAGTACTTC
TRBJ2-2,TRBD2,.,TRBV3-1,CASKETSGGQNTGELFF,TGTGCCAGCAAGGAGACTAGCGGGGGGCAGAACACCGGGGAGCTGTTTTTT
TRBJ1-1,TRBD1,.,TRBV20-1,CSATDRVCAEAFF,TGCAGTGCTACCGACAGGGTGTGCGCTGAAGCTTTCTTT
TRBJ2-5,.,.,TRBV12-3/TRBV12-4,CASSFRTGEQYF,TGTGCCAGCAGTTTCCGGACGGGGGAGCAGTACTTC
TRBJ2-7,TRBD1,few,TRBV4-1,CASSQDIGTGPSSYEQYF,TGCGCCAGCAGCCAAGATATCGGGACAGGACCGAGCTCCTACGAGCAGTACTTC
TRBJ2-7,.,.,TRBV11-2,CASSPRGGVQDEQYF,TGTGCCAGCAGCCCGAGGGGGGGCGTTCAGGACGAGCAGTACTTC
TRBJ2-3,.,few,TRBV5-1,CASSLGGGDADTQYF,TGCGCCAGCAGCTTGGGCGGCGGGGACGCAGATACGCAGTATTTT
TRBJ1-2,.,.,TRBV20-1,CSALSSEGNYGYTF,TGCAGTGCTCTTTCATCCGAGGGGAACTATGGCTACACCTTC
TRBJ2-7,.,few,TRBV3-1,CASSRANEQYF,TGTGCCAGCAGCAGGGCCAACGAGCAGTACTTC
TRBJ1-6,.,few,TRBV12-3/TRBV12-4,CASSLLRAGSPLHF,TGTGCCAGCAGTTTACTCCGAGCGGGTTCACCCCTCCACTTT
TRBJ2-1,.,few,TRBV5-1,CASSLVAGNYNEQFF,TGCGCCAGCAGCTTGGTTGCGGGGAACTACAATGAGCAGTTCTTC
TRBJ1-2,.,.,TRBV20-1,CSARAQANYGYTF,TGCAGTGCTAGGGCTCAAGCCAACTATGGCTACACCTTC
TRBJ1-1,.,.,TRBV4-1,CASSQPTRGPIRPEAFF,TGCGCCAGCAGCCAACCCACAAGGGGTCCGATCCGCCCTGAAGCTTTCTTT
TRBJ1-1,.,.,TRBV10-3,CAIQGRKRGGRTEAFF,TGTGCCATCCAGGGCCGGAAGAGGGGAGGAAGAACTGAAGCTTTCTTT
TRBJ2-7,.,many,TRBV10-3,CAISVGRGEDYEQYF,TGTGCCATCAGTGTGGGGCGGGGAGAAGATTACGAGCAGTACTTC
TRBJ2-7,.,few,TRBV7-3,CASSPGSGDYEQYF,TGTGCCAGCAGCCCAGGTAGCGGAGATTACGAGCAGTACTTC
TRBJ2-7,.,few,TRBV12-3/TRBV12-4,CASSLAGGHEQYF,TGTGCCAGCAGTTTAGCGGGGGGCCACGAGCAGTACTTC
TRBJ2-7,TRBD1,.,TRBV20-1,CSATLDRYDEQYF,TGCAGTGCTACCTTGGACAGGTACGACGAGCAGTACTTC
TRBJ2-3,TRBD2,.,TRBV3-1,CASSQEEGLYTDTQYF,TGTGCCAGCAGCCAAGAGGAGGGACTATACACAGATACGCAGTATTTT